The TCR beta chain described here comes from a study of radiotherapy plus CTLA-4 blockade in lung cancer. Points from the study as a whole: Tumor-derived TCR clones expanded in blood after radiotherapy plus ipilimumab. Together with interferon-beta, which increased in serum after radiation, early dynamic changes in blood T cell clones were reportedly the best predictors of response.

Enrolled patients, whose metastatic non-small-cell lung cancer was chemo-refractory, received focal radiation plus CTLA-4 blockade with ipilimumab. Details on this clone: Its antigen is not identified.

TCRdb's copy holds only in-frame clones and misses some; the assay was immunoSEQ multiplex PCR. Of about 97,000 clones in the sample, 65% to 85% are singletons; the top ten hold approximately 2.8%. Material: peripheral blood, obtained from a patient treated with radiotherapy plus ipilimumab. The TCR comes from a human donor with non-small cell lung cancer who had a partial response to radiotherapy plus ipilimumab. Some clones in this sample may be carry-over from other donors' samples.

CDR3 nucleotide sequence: TGCAGCGTTACCCCTGACAGGGCTGATACGCAGTATTTT. Protein sequence: CSVTPDRADTQYF. The chain carries TRBV29-1 and TRBJ2-3; TRBD1 matches at 7 bases. V shed 5 bases, J shed 6 bases, and the junction held 8 bases outside the gene matches. The CDR3 length is 13 residues. CDR1 SQVTM and CDR2 ANQGSEA come from the germline V gene.